This TCR beta chain was found in a study of graft-versus-host responses after intestinal transplantation. The wider study: Recipients were given multivisceral, liver-intestinal, or isolated intestinal transplants.

Clones were read by immunoSEQ multiplex PCR, and TCRdb kept only the in-frame ones, dropping some. The sample lists nearly 30,000 clones; 60% to 85% were seen once. Graft material was processed, releasing intraepithelial and lamina propria lymphocytes. The sample consisted of ileum tissue, taken 98 days after intestinal transplantation. The source is a human patient who received an intestinal transplant, so some T cells may come from the graft donor.

The CDR3 protein is CASSLLTRDSNYGYTF. Written as DNA, the CDR3 is TGTGCCAGCAGCTTACTCACCCGGGACAGTAACTATGGCTACACCTTC. The chain employs TRBV11-2 and TRBJ1-2; 7 bases fit TRBD1. This CDR3 region has 16 residues. After removal of 2 bases from V and 1 base from J, the junction contained 7 bases not matched to a gene. Germline-derived CDR1 and CDR2 are SGHAT and FQNNGV.